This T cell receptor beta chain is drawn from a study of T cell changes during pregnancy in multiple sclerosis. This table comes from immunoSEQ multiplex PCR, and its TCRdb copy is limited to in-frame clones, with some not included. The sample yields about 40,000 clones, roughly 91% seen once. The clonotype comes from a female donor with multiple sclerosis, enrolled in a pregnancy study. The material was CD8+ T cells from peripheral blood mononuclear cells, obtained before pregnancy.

The DNA of the CDR3 is TGCGCCAGCAGAGCATCGGGTTCGGGGTACAATGAGCAGTTCTTC. Protein sequence: CASRASGSGYNEQFF. The V gene is TRBV5-1, the J gene TRBJ2-1; a weak D match, TRBD2 (5 bases). Germline loops: CDR1 SGHRS, CDR2 YFSETQ. The CDR3 runs to 15 residues. V was cut by 5 bases and J by 4 bases, with 16 bases left in between.